The clone carrying this T cell receptor beta chain was seen a handful of times. Authors' data handling: Counts of nucleated cells, estimated from reference gene primer amplification, were obtained. The repertoire was sequenced with immunoSEQ multiplex PCR; TCRdb's copy has only in-frame clones and lacks some. The V and J calls and clone size come from that table; D and trimming were worked out from the DNA. The table lists about 160,000 clones, about four fifths of them singletons. This entry comes from a study of blood T cell repertoires in COVID-19. V lost 6 bases and J lost 5; bases outside the gene matches: 7. CDR3 length: 14 residues. CDR1 is LNHDA, CDR2 SQIVND, per germline (reference sequence).

The TCR originated in a woman of 80 years or more with acute or convalescent COVID-19. V and J are TRBV19 and TRBJ2-1; 7 bases are shared with TRBD2. Sequences were obtained from peripheral blood. The CDR3 DNA reads TGTGCCAGTAGGCGAGCGGGGATTAACAATGAGCAGTTCTTC. Translated, it gives CASRRAGINNEQFF.